This T cell receptor beta chain came from a study of T cells in Graves' hyperthyroidism and ophthalmopathy (dated by TCRdb to between 2019 and 2020). About the full investigation: Peripheral blood was sampled at the time of initial diagnosis, prior to any treatment. A discovery cohort of approximately 97 patients, approximately 44 with Graves' ophthalmopathy and roughly 59 with stable Graves' hyperthyroidism, was used to find distinguishing TCR V-J signatures. The study also compared thyroid tissue and blood T-cell repertoires from several Graves' hyperthyroidism patients. For training and testing, the 100 or so patients in the discovery cohort were randomly divided in a 7:3 ratio. Whether ophthalmopathy could be predicted prospectively was tested in an independent validation cohort made up of under 20 hyperthyroidism patients plus 17 patients who later progressed to ophthalmopathy. TCR Vbeta CDR3 sequencing of some 140 peripheral blood samples (over 40 ophthalmopathy, approximately 80 hyperthyroidism and roughly 17 progressor patients) is reported in the paper. After sampling, hyperthyroidism patients received methimazole starting at 30 mg daily, and ophthalmopathy patients received high-dose intravenous methylprednisolone.

The full study reports these points: Ophthalmopathy was separated from stable hyperthyroidism by a 13 V-J signature model, with 85% to 90% sensitivity and just over 81% specificity obtained in cross-validation and 80%/75% obtained in testing. During validation, the model predicted progression to ophthalmopathy a median of approximately 6 months ahead of onset, with almost 71% sensitivity and 72.22% specificity. No statistical method was used to set the sample size in advance, and investigators knew the group allocation. Most expanded thyroid clonotypes (frequency above 0.001) were also detected in blood, a finding suggesting that blood repertoires may reflect thyroid immune responses.

Amplification of TCR beta CDR3 regions was carried out from RNA transcripts. A first-round RT-PCR of the TCR CDR3 used the HTBI primer set with the Qiagen OneStep RT-PCR kit. A second multiplex PCR round built the libraries, followed by size selection and purification. Paired-end sequencing of the libraries was performed with 100 bp reads on an Illumina HiSeq2000. The published analysis was carried out like this. SOAPnuke was used to process the raw data, throwing out any read that contained adapters or uncalled bases, had a mean Phred below 15, or lacked an exact constant-primer or identifier match. COPE v1.2.5 was used to merge high-quality paired reads, and clonotypes were defined as unique nucleotide sequences. MiTCR v1.1 was used to align clonotypes to the IMGT TRBV, TRBD and TRBJ reference segments. Analysis was restricted to V-J combinations with a frequency above 0.0001, which covered roughly 99% of repertoires. A TCS score was defined as the ratio between F50 (clonal expansion) and ExV (chaos), using BLOSUM62-based TCRdist between CDR3 peptides within each V-J. Welch's t-statistics and random forest reduced around 520 V-J features to 10 to 15, which were used in a naive Bayes classifier (R e1071). TCRdb took the public reads, trimmed them with fastp at Q25, ran MiXCR for clone calling and kept in-frame beta chains. Identical CDR3 proteins give one entry, which carries the most common genes and DNA. These V and J calls derive from TCRdb rather than the authors' analysis. This sample is represented by under 400,000 distinct CDR3 sequences; roughly 15% of them were singletons. The ten most abundant clones make up around 20% of the sample.

The CDR3 has 14 amino acids, counting the end cysteine and phenylalanine. Of all the DNA, just the CDR3 is kept, 42 bases in frame from base 1. V and J are trimmed by 3 bases and 7 bases, and the gene matches miss 7 bases of the junction. According to the germline V gene, CDR1 reads KGHDR and CDR2 reads SFDVKD. Moderately to severely active disease, a Clinical Activity Score of at least 3, a NOSPECS grade of at least 4, and a duration under 3 months were present in ophthalmopathy patients. The study excluded patients with uncontrolled infections, other autoimmune diseases, pregnancy or lactation. Diagnoses were established on the basis of clinical symptoms, serum thyroxine and TRAb, thyroid ultrasound, and orbital computed tomography. PBMCs were separated from under 12 ml of fresh peripheral blood using Ficoll-Paque density gradient centrifugation. Total RNA was extracted with Trizol reagent, and quality was checked on an Agilent 2100 Bioanalyzer.

As regards this clonotype: Its antigen target is currently unknown. Base quality data are lacking; no much larger clone is found one base away.

Specimen: blood. Rearrangement joined TRBV24-1 to TRBJ1-2, and 7 junctional nucleotides match TRBD1. The sequence came from a woman aged 55 to 70 with Graves' ophthalmopathy. The CDR3 protein: CATSDLNRGGGYTF. The bases read TGTGCCACCAGTGATCTCAACAGGGGAGGTGGCTACACCTTC.